This T cell receptor beta chain emerged from a study of blood T cell repertoires in COVID-19 (dated by TCRdb to 2019 to 2021). Background for the entire study: Samples covering the acute and convalescent phases of COVID-19 were provided by collaborators in the United States, Italy and Spain. The prospective study material was composed of cDNA or gDNA derived from T cells, B-cell-depleted T cells, or PBMCs. Subjects who had been exposed to COVID-19, were actively infected with it, or had recovered from it provided the deeply sampled blood TCRbeta repertoires that made up the dataset. The repertoires were released in a freely available public database meant as a resource for research on the immune response to SARS-CoV-2. The samples were drawn from the first 160 participants of the ongoing ImmuneRACE study and from roughly 1,300 subjects provided by 6 global collaborators. The sample metadata nearly always contained a de-identified subject ID, COVID-19 status, age in years and sex. Where available, HLA class I and class II types were taken from metadata supplied by the sample provider and were not determined by assay-based typing. On the study overall, not on this receptor specifically: The amount of clinical and demographic metadata varied by source and participant and was provided uncurated.

Notes on this clone: It has no known antigen specificity. No per-base quality is available; no much larger clone lies one base away.

The junction carries 10 bases between V and J, which are trimmed by 4 bases and 4 bases respectively. CDR1 MRHNA and CDR2 SNTAGT are derived from the germline V gene. From cysteine to phenylalanine, the CDR3 is 14 amino acids long. Only the CDR3 DNA is retained, 42 bases long and in frame from the first base. TCRbeta CDR3 regions were amplified from genomic DNA using the immunoSEQ Assay, a bias-controlled multiplex PCR. The authors' pipeline ran thus. Within the assay, amplification of reference gene primers was used to estimate how many nucleated cells each sample contained. Sequence reads were collapsed and filtered to measure the absolute abundance of every unique TCRbeta CDR3 rearrangement. Productive Simpson clonality was computed per sample as the square root of Simpson's diversity index over productive rearrangements. TCRdb limited this immuneACCESS table to in-frame rearrangements with V and J called. A share of clones is missing; checked studies link under half to unresolved V genes, and the rest is unexplained. For V, J and clone size, that table is used; D and trimming come from the DNA. A total of about 190,000 clones appear in this sample, around 85% of them only once. The ten largest clonotypes hold roughly 12% of the sample.

Collaborating institutions collected whole blood in K2EDTA tubes following their own protocols. For TCRbeta analysis, collaborators shipped samples in one of three forms: frozen whole blood, isolated PBMCs, or DNA extracted from either of those sample types. This chain is built from TRBV6-4 and TRBJ2-2; the D gene is unclear. The source material was peripheral blood. This TCR was sampled from a woman in her fifties or sixties with acute or convalescent COVID-19. The CDR3 reads as follows: CASSVVMATGELFF. In nucleotide form, the sequence is TGTGCCAGCAGTGTCGTGATGGCCACCGGGGAGCTGTTTTTT.